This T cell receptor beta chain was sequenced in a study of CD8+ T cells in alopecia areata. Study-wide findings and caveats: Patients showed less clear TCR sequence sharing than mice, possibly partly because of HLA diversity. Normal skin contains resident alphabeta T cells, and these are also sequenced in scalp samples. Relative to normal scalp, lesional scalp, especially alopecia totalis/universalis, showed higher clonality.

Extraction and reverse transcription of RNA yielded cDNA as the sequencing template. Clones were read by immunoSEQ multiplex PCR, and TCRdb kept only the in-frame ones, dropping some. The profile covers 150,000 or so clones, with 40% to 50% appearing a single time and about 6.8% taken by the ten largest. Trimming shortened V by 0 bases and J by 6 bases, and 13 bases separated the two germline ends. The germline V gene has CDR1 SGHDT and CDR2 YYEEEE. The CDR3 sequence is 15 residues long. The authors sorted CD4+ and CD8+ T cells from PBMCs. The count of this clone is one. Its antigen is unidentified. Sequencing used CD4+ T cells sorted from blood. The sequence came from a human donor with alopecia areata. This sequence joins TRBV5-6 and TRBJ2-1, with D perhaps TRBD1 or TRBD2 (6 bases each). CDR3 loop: CASSLGLGGPNEQFF. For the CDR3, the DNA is TGTGCCAGCAGCTTGGGACTAGGGGGGCCCAATGAGCAGTTCTTC.